This T cell receptor beta chain was recorded in a study of blood T cell repertoires in COVID-19 (TCRdb year 2020). Regarding the research as a whole: Samples covering the acute and convalescent phases of COVID-19 were provided by collaborators in the United States, Italy and Spain. HLA class I and class II types, where available, came from metadata supplied by the sample provider rather than from assay-based typing. The dataset comprised deeply sampled blood TCRbeta repertoires from subjects exposed to, actively infected with, or recovered from COVID-19. The repertoires were made available in a free public database intended to serve as a resource for research on the immune response to SARS-CoV-2. Samples were obtained from the ongoing ImmuneRACE study (first 160 participants) and from about 1,300 subjects provided by 6 global collaborators. The material from the prospective study consisted of cDNA or gDNA derived from T cells, B-cell-depleted T cells, or PBMCs. Sample metadata almost always included a de-identified subject ID, COVID-19 status, age in years and sex.

Another Seattle source contributed samples from volunteer blood donors who had recovered from COVID-19. Whole blood was collected in K2EDTA tubes by collaborating institutions according to the institutions' own protocols. For TCRbeta analysis, collaborators shipped samples in one of three forms: frozen whole blood, isolated PBMCs, or DNA extracted from either of those sample types. V and J are truncated by 11 bases and 3 bases respectively, leaving an intervening sequence of 13 bases. Counted from cysteine to phenylalanine, this CDR3 has 12 amino acids. Here the CDR3 DNA is all that survives: 36 bases in frame from base 1. Looking up the germline V gene (reference sequence) yields CDR1 LNHDA and CDR2 SQIVND. The study at large found these results: The quantity of clinical and demographic metadata differed by source and by participant and was supplied without curation.

Concerning this clone: Its antigen has not been determined. Base qualities were left out, and no much larger clone turns up one base away.

The immunoSEQ Assay, a bias-controlled multiplex PCR, was used to amplify TCRbeta CDR3 regions from genomic DNA. The authors' pipeline ran thus. Nucleated cell counts per sample were estimated from amplification of reference gene primers within the assay. Sequence reads were collapsed and filtered to measure the absolute abundance of every unique TCRbeta CDR3 rearrangement. For each sample, productive Simpson clonality was calculated by taking the square root of Simpson's diversity index across productive rearrangements. TCRdb holds this immuneACCESS table with in-frame rearrangements only. Some clones are missing; in checked studies, unresolved V genes explain under half, and the rest has no known cause. V, J and clone size were drawn from that table, and D and trimming were deduced from the DNA. For this sample there are 200,000 to 250,000 clones; roughly 85% appear just once. The ten most abundant clones make up about 2.2% of the sample.

The receptor comes from a man aged 25 to 45 who had recovered from COVID-19. The chain is assembled from TRBV19 and TRBJ1-2; the D gene is unclear. Sequences were obtained from peripheral blood. This receptor carries the CDR3 CASKAQYYGYTF. The DNA reads as follows: TGTGCCTCGAAAGCTCAATACTATGGCTACACCTTC.